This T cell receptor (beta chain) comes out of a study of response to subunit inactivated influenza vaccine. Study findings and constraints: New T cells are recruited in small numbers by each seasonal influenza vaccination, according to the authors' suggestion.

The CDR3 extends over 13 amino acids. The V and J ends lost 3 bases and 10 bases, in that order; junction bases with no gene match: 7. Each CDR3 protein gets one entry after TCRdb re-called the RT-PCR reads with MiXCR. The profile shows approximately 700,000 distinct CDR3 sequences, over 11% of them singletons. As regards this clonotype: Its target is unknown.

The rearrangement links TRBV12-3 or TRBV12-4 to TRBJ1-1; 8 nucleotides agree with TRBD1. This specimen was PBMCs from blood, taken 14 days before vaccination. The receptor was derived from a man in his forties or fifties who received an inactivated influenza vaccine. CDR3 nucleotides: TGTGCCAGCAGTTTTCAGGGGGCGCGGGTAGCTTTCTTT. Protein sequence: CASSFQGARVAFF.